This passage covers 20 T cell receptor beta chains from one sample sequenced in a study of monozygotic twins with cystic fibrosis. Produced via immunoSEQ multiplex PCR; TCRdb's table is partial and in-frame only. The profile covers about 26,000 clones, with about 96% appearing a single time and about 2.5% taken by the ten largest. The sample was blood. These receptors all come from a girl aged 2 to 10 with cystic fibrosis.

This chain links TRBV7-2 with TRBJ2-3, with unresolved D. The CDR3 is 14 residues long. The V gene's germline CDR1 is SGHTA and CDR2 FQGNSA. Trimming pared 4 bases from V and 2 bases from J, leaving 10 bases between. CDR3 sequence (DNA): TGTGCCAGCAGCTCTTTCCCCGTCACAGATACGCAGTATTTT. As protein: CASSSFPVTDTQYF. The complete variable domain, with remaining parts taken from reference TRBV7-2 and TRBJ2-3, reads GAGVSQSPSNKVTEKGKDVELRCDPISGHTALYWYRQSLGQGLEFLIYFQGNSAPDKSGLPSDRFSAERTGGSVSTLTIQRTQQEDSAVYLCASSSFPVTDTQYFGPGTRLTVL.

The chain links TRBV18 to TRBJ2-1, with 14 positions matching TRBD2. The length of the CDR3 is 16 residues. The germline CDR1 and CDR2 sequences are KGHSH and LQKENI. Trimming removed 4 bases from V and 8 bases from J; junction bases left unmatched: 7. DNA for the CDR3: TGTGCCAGCTCACTGTCGACTAGCGGGAGGGCCTATGAGCAGTTCTTC. It translates to CASSLSTSGRAYEQFF. The full variable domain, in which reference TRBV18 and TRBJ2-1 provide the parts outside the CDR3, is NAGVMQNPRHLVRRRGQEARLRCSPMKGHSHVYWYRQLPEEGLKFMVYLQKENIIDESGMPKERFSAEFPKEGPSILRIQQVVRGDSAAYFCASSLSTSGRAYEQFFGPGTRLTVL.

This clone was counted between two and nine times. V and J are TRBV30 and TRBJ1-1; D perhaps matches TRBD1 (5 bases). V lost 4 bases and J 5 bases, leaving 11 bases between the germline ends. Germline V gene sequence: CDR1 GTSNPN, CDR2 SVGIG (reference sequence). The CDR3 has 12 amino acids. CDR3: CAWTGLRTEAFF. DNA of the CDR3: TGTGCCTGGACAGGGTTGAGGACTGAAGCTTTCTTT.

V is TRBV2 and J is TRBJ2-2, with TRBD2 identical over 10 bases. The CDR3 length is 17 residues. CDR1 is SNHLY and CDR2 is FYNNEI in the germline V gene. V was clipped by 5 bases and J by 1 base; unmatched bases: 7. CDR3 sequence: CASSIRTSGLNTGELFF. The DNA for the CDR3 is TGTGCCAGCAGTATACGGACTAGCGGTCTGAACACCGGGGAGCTGTTTTTT.

V gene TRBV29-1 combines with J gene TRBJ2-1; D is undetermined. The CDR3 spans 11 residues. The germline V gene has CDR1 SQVTM and CDR2 ANQGSEA. Trimming stripped 4 bases from V and 10 bases from J, with 11 bases between. CDR3 DNA: TGCAGCGTTGGTCTGGTGGGGGAGCAGTTCTTC. Translated: CSVGLVGEQFF.

V is TRBV29-1 and J is TRBJ2-2, with TRBD2 matching over 10 bases. The CDR3 is 13 amino acids. V lost 6 bases and J lost 3; bases outside the gene matches: 1. Germline CDR1 reads SQVTM; CDR2 reads ANQGSEA. In nucleotides, the CDR3 is TGCAGCGTCGGACTAGCGGACACCGGGGAGCTGTTTTTT. Protein product: CSVGLADTGELFF.

CDR3 protein: CASSLNTGNTEAFF. The CDR3 DNA is TGCGCCAGCAGCTTAAATACAGGAAACACTGAAGCTTTCTTT. The chain employs TRBV5-1 and TRBJ1-1, with D tentatively TRBD1 (5 bases). With 2 bases removed from V and 2 bases from J, the gap between germline ends came to 10 bases. Germline V lookup: CDR1 SGHRS, CDR2 YFSETQ. The CDR3 runs 14 residues. The entire variable domain, with the rest obtained from reference TRBV5-1 and TRBJ1-1, is as follows: KAGVTQTPRYLIKTRGQQVTLSCSPISGHRSVSWYQQTPGQGLQFLFEYFSETQRNKGNFPGRFSGRQFSNSRSEMNVSTLELGDSALYLCASSLNTGNTEAFFGQGTRLTVV.

This chain links TRBV11-2 with TRBJ1-1, with D perhaps matching TRBD1 (5 bases). The V gene lost 3 bases and the J gene lost 0 bases, with 8 bases spanning the gap. Germline CDR1 reads SGHAT; CDR2 reads FQNNGV. There are 14 residues in the CDR3. Here the CDR3 reads CASSFAGMNTEAFF. The CDR3 bases are TGTGCCAGCAGCTTTGCAGGGATGAACACTGAAGCTTTCTTT.

This chain connects TRBV5-1 to TRBJ2-3, with no clear D. The germline V gene has CDR1 SGHRS and CDR2 YFSETQ. The CDR3 length is 14 residues. The V gene lost 0 bases and the J gene lost 6 bases, with 11 bases spanning the gap. The CDR3 reads CASSLAAAADTQYF. Here the CDR3 DNA reads TGCGCCAGCAGCTTGGCAGCCGCGGCGGATACGCAGTATTTT.

The J gene is TRBJ2-1, the V gene TRBV27; D may be TRBD1 (6 bases). Trimming shortened V by 0 bases and J by 13 bases, and 13 bases separated the two germline ends. This CDR3 is 13 amino acids long. Germline-derived CDR1 and CDR2 are MNHEY and SMNVEV (reference sequence). The CDR3 reads CASSLSASGQQFF. The CDR3 DNA sequence: TGTGCCAGCAGTTTATCGGCGTCGGGACAACAGTTCTTC.

This clone was picked up one time. The chain joins TRBV20-1 to TRBJ2-5, with D tentatively TRBD1 (5 bases). Trimming stripped 7 bases from V and 4 bases from J, with 10 bases between. The germline CDR1 and CDR2 sequences are DFQATT and SNEGSKA (reference sequence). The CDR3 has 11 amino acids. CDR3 loop: CSGHRGETQYF. DNA of the CDR3: TGCAGTGGCCATAGGGGAGAGACCCAGTACTTC.

The rearrangement links TRBV5-1 to TRBJ2-3; 7 positions match TRBD2. V was pared by 4 bases and J by 5 bases, with 10 bases of the junction left unmatched. Germline V CDR1 and CDR2: SGHRS, YFSETQ. The CDR3 consists of 15 residues. The CDR3 DNA sequence: TGCGCCAGCAGCCTCGGGACTTCGGGGGGAGATACGCAGTATTTT. It yields the protein CASSLGTSGGDTQYF.

This chain connects TRBV7-8 to TRBJ2-7; 14 bases match TRBD2. There are 18 residues in the CDR3. V shed 5 bases and J 4 bases; nucleotides not matched to a gene: 13. CDR1 and CDR2 (germline): SGHVS, FQNEAQ. The CDR3 sequence: CASSPRLAGGPARYEQYF. CDR3 nucleotide sequence: TGTGCCAGCAGCCCAAGACTAGCGGGAGGGCCGGCGCGATACGAGCAGTACTTC.

This rearrangement joins TRBV5-1 to TRBJ1-3; 7 bases fit TRBD1. Trimming cost V 0 bases and J 4 bases; bases outside gene matches: 7. This CDR3 is 16 amino acids long. Germline CDR1 reads SGHRS; CDR2 reads YFSETQ. The CDR3 DNA follows: TGCGCCAGCAGCTTGGGGAGGGGGCGCGGAGGAAACACCATATATTTT. This sequence encodes CASSLGRGRGGNTIYF.

V usage is TRBV27 and J usage is TRBJ1-2; D uncertain. V lost 2 bases to trimming and J lost 5 bases, with 18 bases between them. The CDR3 has 16 residues. CDR1 is MNHEY, CDR2 SMNVEV, per germline (reference sequence). Here the CDR3 DNA reads TGTGCCAGCAGTTTACTCTCAAGAGGAGGTGGATATGGCTACACCTTC. Residues: CASSLLSRGGGYGYTF.

The V gene is TRBV28, the J gene TRBJ1-2; D unclear. CDR1 MDHEN and CDR2 SYDVKM come from the germline V gene. This CDR3 contains 14 residues. V was shortened by 6 bases and J by 2 bases, with 13 bases between the two germline ends. The CDR3 region is CASRAAGSNYGYTF. The CDR3 DNA reads as TGTGCCAGCAGGGCCGCGGGCTCCAACTATGGCTACACCTTC.

The J gene is TRBJ2-7, the V gene TRBV5-1, with 14 bases matching TRBD2. CDR1 SGHRS and CDR2 YFSETQ come from the germline V gene. The CDR3 covers 17 residues. Trimming took 4 bases from V and 4 from J; bases not matched to a gene: 10. In DNA form, the CDR3 reads TGCGCCAGCAGCCCCGGGGGACTAGCGGGAGCGATGTACGAGCAGTACTTC. It is translated as CASSPGGLAGAMYEQYF.

CDR3 in DNA: TGTGCCAGCAGTGGGGTTAGCGAAACCGGGGAGCTGTTTTTT. Translating it yields CASSGVSETGELFF. V is TRBV6-1 and J is TRBJ2-2; D perhaps matches TRBD2 (5 bases). The CDR3 runs to 14 residues. V gave up 4 bases and J gave up 5 bases, with 11 bases separating them. Looked up from germline, CDR1 is MNHNS and CDR2 is SASEGT.

This chain connects TRBV27 to TRBJ2-5; D is ambiguous. Trimming removed 6 bases from V and 1 base from J, with 9 bases in between. The CDR3 contains 13 residues. The germline CDR1 and CDR2 sequences are MNHEY and SMNVEV (reference sequence). CDR3 sequence: CASRPLRQETQYF. The CDR3 DNA sequence: TGTGCCAGCAGACCGCTCCGCCAAGAGACCCAGTACTTC.

The V gene is TRBV7-2, the J gene TRBJ2-7; 11 bases are a match to TRBD2. The CDR3 runs 16 residues. The J segment lost 3 bases and the V segment lost 1 base, leaving 5 bases of the junction unmatched. The germline CDR1 and CDR2 sequences are SGHTA and FQGNSA. The CDR3: CASSLGGLAAYYEQYF. The CDR3 DNA reads TGTGCCAGCAGCTTAGGGGGACTAGCGGCCTACTACGAGCAGTACTTC.